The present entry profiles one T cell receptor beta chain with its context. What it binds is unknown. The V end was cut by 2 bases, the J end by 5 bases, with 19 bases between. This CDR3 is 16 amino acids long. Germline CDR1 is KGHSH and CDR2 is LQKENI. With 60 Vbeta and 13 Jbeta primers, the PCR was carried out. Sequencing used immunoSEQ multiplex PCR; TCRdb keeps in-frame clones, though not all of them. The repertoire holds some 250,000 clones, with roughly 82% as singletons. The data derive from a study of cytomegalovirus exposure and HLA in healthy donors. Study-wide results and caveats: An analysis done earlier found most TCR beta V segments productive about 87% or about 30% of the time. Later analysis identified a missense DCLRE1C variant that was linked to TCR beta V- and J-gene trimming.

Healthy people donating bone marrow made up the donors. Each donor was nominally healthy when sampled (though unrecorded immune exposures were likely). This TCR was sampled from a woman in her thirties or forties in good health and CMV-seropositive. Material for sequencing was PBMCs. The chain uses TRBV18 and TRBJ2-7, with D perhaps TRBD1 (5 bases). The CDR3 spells CASSPVVGQGSHEQYF. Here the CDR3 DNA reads TGTGCCAGCTCACCAGTCGTAGGGCAGGGATCCCACGAGCAGTACTTC.